The rows below give T cell receptor beta chains drawn from one sample of a study of cytomegalovirus exposure and HLA in healthy donors. Produced via immunoSEQ multiplex PCR; TCRdb's table is partial and in-frame only. The repertoire has 85,000 to 120,000 clones, about 95% of them found once; the top ten carry roughly 0.9%. Specimen: PBMCs. The receptors originated from a woman younger than 30 in good health and CMV-seronegative. Both conserved end residues are part of each CDR3. The D gene is left open where the match is weak. Not every row has a clone size; where given, it reads once, few, many or a size class.

d_gene,v_gene,len,abundance,j_gene,CDR3nt,CDR3aa
TRBD1,TRBV18,14,NA,TRBJ2-1,TGTGCCAGCTCACGAGCTGGGACAGACAATGAGCAGTTCTTC,CASSRAGTDNEQFF
NA,TRBV6-6,14,NA,TRBJ2-5,TGTGCCAGCAAAACGCGGGGAAACCAAGAGACCCAGTACTTC,CASKTRGNQETQYF
NA,TRBV6-5,14,NA,TRBJ2-7,TGTGCCAGCAGTTACTCAGCCCTAAGCCCCGAGCAGTACTTC,CASSYSALSPEQYF
NA,TRBV29-1,11,NA,TRBJ1-3,TGCAGCGTTGAAGTATCCTACACCATATATTTT,CSVEVSYTIYF
TRBD2,TRBV27,16,NA,TRBJ2-1,TGTGCCAGCAGTTTCGGGACTAGCGGGACATACAATGAGCAGTTCTTC,CASSFGTSGTYNEQFF
NA,TRBV6-5,13,NA,TRBJ2-7,TGTGCCAGCAGTTGGTTGAAAAGAGACGAGCAGTACTTC,CASSWLKRDEQYF
NA,TRBV10-3,13,NA,TRBJ2-7,TGTGCCATCAGTAGCGGGACAACCTACGAGCAGTACTTC,CAISSGTTYEQYF
NA,TRBV7-9,14,once,TRBJ1-2,TGTGCCAGCAGCTTCCACAGGGACGTCTATGGCTACACCTTC,CASSFHRDVYGYTF
TRBD1,TRBV19,15,NA,TRBJ1-1,TGTGCCAGTAGTATTGGGGGCCAGGGGGCTACTGAAGCTTTCTTT,CASSIGGQGATEAFF
NA,TRBV11-2,15,NA,TRBJ1-1,TGTGCCAGCAGCTCACGACAGGCCCTGGGCACTGAAGCTTTCTTT,CASSSRQALGTEAFF
TRBD1,TRBV14,18,NA,TRBJ2-2,TGTGCCAGCAGCCAATCCCGGACAGGGGAGCTGAACACCGGGGAGCTGTTTTTT,CASSQSRTGELNTGELFF
TRBD1,TRBV5-8,15,NA,TRBJ1-1,TGTGCCAGCAGCTTCAGGACAGGGAGGAACACTGAAGCTTTCTTT,CASSFRTGRNTEAFF
NA,TRBV19,12,NA,TRBJ1-2,TGTGCCAGTAGTACCATGCAGTATGGCTACACCTTC,CASSTMQYGYTF
NA,TRBV5-1,17,NA,TRBJ1-5,TGCGCCAGCAGCTGCGGGGCGCGACGATATAGCAATCAGCCCCAGCATTTT,CASSCGARRYSNQPQHF
NA,TRBV7-9,15,NA,TRBJ1-1,TGTGCCAGCAGCTTAGTGCAGGGTTCGAGCACTGAAGCTTTCTTT,CASSLVQGSSTEAFF
NA,TRBV19,14,few,TRBJ1-6,TGTGCCAGTAGTATAGTCGGGGAGGCATCACCCCTCCACTTT,CASSIVGEASPLHF
NA,TRBV20-1,11,NA,TRBJ2-7,TGCAGTGCTAGTCTAGTAGGCGAGCAGTACTTC,CSASLVGEQYF
TRBD2,TRBV10-3,15,once,TRBJ2-7,TGTGCCATCAGTCCTCGACTAGCGGGGGGGCCCGAGCAGTACTTC,CAISPRLAGGPEQYF
NA,TRBV15,16,NA,TRBJ1-6,TGTGCCACCAGCAGAGAGGCGGCAGGGTTAGGTTCACCCCTCCACTTT,CATSREAAGLGSPLHF
NA,TRBV7-9,13,NA,TRBJ2-2,TGTGCCAGCAGCCGCGAAACATGGGGGCAGCTGTTTTTT,CASSRETWGQLFF
NA,TRBV5-1,16,NA,TRBJ2-2,TGCGCCAGCAGCTTAGGGGACACAACGAACACCGGGGAGCTGTTTTTT,CASSLGDTTNTGELFF
TRBD1,TRBV10-3,13,once,TRBJ1-1,TGTGCCATCAGTGACACCCAGGGGGCGAAAGCTTTCTTT,CAISDTQGAKAFF
TRBD1,TRBV9,19,NA,TRBJ1-2,TGTGCCAGCAGCGACCCCAGGGGGGACAGGGACGCTAGGGACTATGGCTACACCTTC,CASSDPRGDRDARDYGYTF
NA,TRBV6-1,13,NA,TRBJ1-1,TGTGCCAGCATTTGGCGGCAGAACACTGAAGCTTTCTTT,CASIWRQNTEAFF
NA,TRBV19,17,NA,TRBJ1-2,TGTGCCAGTAGATCCAGCGCCTGGTCGCCCCCCAACTATGGCTACACCTTC,CASRSSAWSPPNYGYTF
TRBD1,TRBV27,13,NA,TRBJ1-2,TGTGCCAGCAGTCTTATAGGGGGCCATGGCTACACCTTC,CASSLIGGHGYTF